A single sample is the source of the 27 T cell receptor beta chains below, sequenced in a study of control samples from healthy donors and cancer patients. Some clones are missing from TCRdb's copy, which holds only in-frame ones; the method was immunoSEQ multiplex PCR. The data contain 50,000 to 65,000 clones, about nine tenths of them singletons. Sequencing was performed on PBMCs. The source of these receptors is a woman between 45 and 65 years old with colorectal cancer.

This clone was observed a handful of times. The CDR3: CASQSEGNVGYTF. The DNA of the CDR3 is TGTGCCAGCCAGTCGGAAGGTAACGTTGGCTACACCTTC. This rearrangement joins TRBV19 to TRBJ1-2; no definite D call. V dropped 9 bases and J dropped 7 bases, with 18 bases sitting between them. The CDR3 loop spans 13 amino acids. Looked up from germline, CDR1 is LNHDA and CDR2 is SQIVND (reference sequence).

The chain combines TRBV6-5 with TRBJ1-5, with D unresolved. Trimming left V 6 bases short and J 4 bases short, with 10 bases between. Per germline, CDR1 MNHEY and CDR2 SVGAGI. This CDR3 contains 13 residues. CDR3 nucleotides: TGTGCCAGCAGAAGAGGGCAGAATCAGCCCCAGCATTTT. It translates to CASRRGQNQPQHF.

This clone is a singleton in its sample. The V call is TRBV12-3 or TRBV12-4, the J call TRBJ1-4; D is unresolved. The CDR3 loop spans 12 amino acids. Between the trimmed V and J ends, which lost 4 bases and 7 bases, there was a span of 7 bases. CDR3: CASSSVAEKLFF. CDR3 in DNA: TGTGCCAGCAGTTCCGTAGCTGAAAAACTGTTTTTT.

This clone has only one observation. The chain employs TRBV27 and TRBJ1-5, with D perhaps matching TRBD1 (5 bases). Trimming left V 6 bases short and J 4 bases short, with 7 bases between. CDR1 MNHEY and CDR2 SMNVEV come from the germline V gene (reference sequence). This CDR3 region has 12 residues. This chain's CDR3 is CASRGGNQPQHF. As DNA, the CDR3 is TGTGCCAGCAGGGGGGGTAATCAGCCCCAGCATTTT.

The rearrangement links TRBV3-1 (or the pseudogene TRBV3-2) to TRBJ2-5; TRBD2 agrees at 8 bases. The CDR3 runs to 14 residues. After removal of 1 base from V and 4 bases from J, the junction contained 2 bases not matched to a gene. Germline CDR1 and CDR2: LGHDT and YNNKEL (reference sequence). CDR3 protein: CASSQGRGVETQYF. The CDR3 coding sequence is TGTGCCAGCAGCCAAGGGCGGGGGGTAGAGACCCAGTACTTC.

The gene calls are TRBV5-1 and TRBJ1-1; 9 bases line up with TRBD1. V shed 4 bases and J 0 bases; nucleotides not matched to a gene: 7. Per the germline V gene, CDR1 is SGHRS and CDR2 is YFSETQ. The CDR3 loop spans 16 amino acids. The CDR3 DNA reads as TGCGCCAGCAGCGAGGGGACAGGGCGAATGAACACTGAAGCTTTCTTT. Translating it yields CASSEGTGRMNTEAFF.

This clone has more than one count but fewer than ten. The rearrangement links TRBV2 to TRBJ2-7; 7 nucleotides agree with TRBD1. The CDR3 loop spans 14 amino acids. The junction had 6 bases not matched to a gene; V was cut back by 7 bases and J by 0 bases. CDR1 is SNHLY and CDR2 is FYNNEI in the germline V gene. The CDR3 loop is CASTSDRVSYEQYF. The CDR3 region has the DNA TGTGCCAGCACCTCCGACAGGGTCTCCTACGAGCAGTACTTC.

Only one count was recorded for this clone. This chain connects TRBV30 to TRBJ2-1; D is unclear. The CDR3 contains 14 residues. The V end lost 1 base, the J end lost 5 bases, and 12 bases lay between the germline ends. The germline V gene has CDR1 GTSNPN and CDR2 SVGIG (reference sequence). The CDR3 DNA sequence: TGTGCCTGGAGTGCTTTGTTTGATAACAATGAGCAGTTCTTC. This encodes CAWSALFDNNEQFF.

The CDR3 loop reads CASSGTGVLETQYF. CDR3 bases: TGTGCCAGCTCCGGGACAGGGGTATTGGAGACCCAGTACTTC. This sequence joins TRBV18 and TRBJ2-5; 10 nucleotides agree with TRBD1. V shed 6 bases, J shed 5 bases, and the junction held 6 bases outside the gene matches. Germline V lookup: CDR1 KGHSH, CDR2 LQKENI. The CDR3 covers 14 residues.

The V gene is TRBV28, the J gene TRBJ1-3; no clear D. V lost 7 bases and J lost 8, with 12 bases in between. The CDR3 has 12 residues. Germline CDR1 reads MDHEN; CDR2 reads SYDVKM. The CDR3 protein is CASTQAGYTIYF. The CDR3 DNA reads as TGTGCCAGCACGCAGGCCGGATACACCATATATTTT.

The chain combines TRBV13 with TRBJ1-3; possibly TRBD1 for D (5 bases). Germline V gene lookup returns CDR1 PRHDT and CDR2 FYEKMQ (reference sequence). V was trimmed by 1 base and J by 2 bases, leaving 15 bases between them. There are 17 residues in the CDR3. The CDR3 DNA reads as TGTGCCAGCAGCTTAGACGGGATCGGGACTCCTGGAAACACCATATATTTT. It specifies CASSLDGIGTPGNTIYF. Looking up the rest from reference TRBV13 and TRBJ1-3 gives the full variable domain: AAGVIQSPRHLIKEKRETATLKCYPIPRHDTVYWYQQGPGQDPQFLISFYEKMQSDKGSIPDRFSAQQFSDYHSELNMSSLELGDSALYFCASSLDGIGTPGNTIYFGEGSWLTVV.

The chain is built from TRBV2 and TRBJ2-5, with D tentatively TRBD1 or TRBD2 (5 bases each). V was pared by 0 bases and J by 1 base, with 12 bases between. Germline V CDR1 and CDR2: SNHLY, FYNNEI. This CDR3 spans 16 amino acids. The CDR3 bases are TGTGCCAGCAGTGAAGCTAAGGGGACCGCCCAAGAGACCCAGTACTTC. Translating it yields CASSEAKGTAQETQYF.

The V and J genes are TRBV19 and TRBJ1-5; D might be TRBD1 (5 bases). The ends were cut back, 5 bases at V and 7 bases at J, with 12 bases in the middle. Germline CDR1 reads LNHDA; CDR2 reads SQIVND (reference sequence). The CDR3 has 13 amino acids. The CDR3 is CASSGAARQPQHF. The CDR3 nucleotides are TGTGCCAGTAGTGGGGCAGCCCGCCAGCCCCAGCATTTT.

The chain uses TRBV9 and TRBJ1-2; D uncertain. CDR1 SGDLS and CDR2 YYNGEE come from the germline V gene. V lost 0 bases, J lost 4 bases, and 13 bases lay in between. The CDR3 has 15 residues. The DNA of the CDR3 is TGTGCCAGCAGCGTAGGCCCAAACAGATCCTATGGCTACACCTTC. This gives the protein CASSVGPNRSYGYTF. The full variable domain, with the rest looked up from reference TRBV9 and TRBJ1-2, is DSGVTQTPKHLITATGQRVTLRCSPRSGDLSVYWYQQSLDQGLQFLIQYYNGEERAKGNILERFSAQQFPDLHSELNLSSLELGDSALYFCASSVGPNRSYGYTFGSGTRLTVV.

This rearrangement joins TRBV27 to TRBJ2-3; perhaps TRBD1 as D (6 bases). V lost 2 bases and J 4 bases, leaving 13 bases between the germline ends. CDR1 is MNHEY, CDR2 SMNVEV, per germline (reference sequence). The CDR3 totals 15 residues. The CDR3 DNA reads TGTGCCAGCAGTTTAGCCAGGGGCGGATCAGATACGCAGTATTTT. It translates to CASSLARGGSDTQYF.

In its sample, this clone was seen once. The genes are TRBV2 and TRBJ1-1; D remains ambiguous. Germline assignment: CDR1 SNHLY and CDR2 FYNNEI. The CDR3 loop spans 13 amino acids. Trimming left V 4 bases short and J 3 bases short, with 9 bases between. The CDR3 loop reads CASSVLDDTEAFF. CDR3 in DNA: TGTGCCAGCAGTGTGCTAGATGACACTGAAGCTTTCTTT.

The V gene is TRBV5-1, the J gene TRBJ2-5; the D is unclear. The CDR3 totals 13 residues. Germline values: CDR1 SGHRS, CDR2 YFSETQ. The ends were cut back, 0 bases at V and 5 bases at J, with 8 bases in the middle. The CDR3 DNA reads as TGCGCCAGCAGCTTGGACCTGGAGGAGACCCAGTACTTC. It is translated as CASSLDLEETQYF.

The CDR3 DNA reads TGTGCCTGGACTAGACAAAACACCGGGGAGCTGTTTTTT. Amino acid sequence: CAWTRQNTGELFF. V usage is TRBV30 and J usage is TRBJ2-2; D is unresolved. The CDR3 spans 13 residues. The V and J ends lost 4 bases and 2 bases respectively, with 8 bases between them. The V gene's germline CDR1 is GTSNPN and CDR2 SVGIG (reference sequence).

V and J are TRBV2 and TRBJ2-7; 8 bases map to TRBD2. Germline CDR1 and CDR2: SNHLY and FYNNEI. The CDR3 extends over 15 amino acids. Unmatched junction bases numbered 6, after V lost 5 bases and J lost 0 bases. The CDR3 sequence is CASSPRTSISYEQYF. In nucleotides, the CDR3 is TGTGCCAGCAGTCCTCGGACTAGCATCTCCTACGAGCAGTACTTC.

This sequence joins TRBV18 and TRBJ2-1; 9 nucleotides agree with TRBD1. With 2 bases clipped from V and 7 bases from J, the junction kept 9 bases outside the gene matches. Germline V gene lookup returns CDR1 KGHSH and CDR2 LQKENI. The CDR3 runs to 16 residues. The CDR3 region is CASSPRDRDIENEQFF. In DNA form, the CDR3 reads TGTGCCAGCTCACCAAGGGACAGGGATATTGAGAATGAGCAGTTCTTC.

The rearrangement links TRBV2 to TRBJ1-3; possibly TRBD1 for D (5 bases). Between the trimmed V and J ends, which lost 4 bases and 0 bases, there was a span of 13 bases. The CDR3 has 16 amino acids. Germline CDR1 and CDR2: SNHLY and FYNNEI. CDR3 sequence reads: CASSGGVGVSGNTIYF. CDR3 bases: TGTGCCAGCAGTGGGGGGGTTGGAGTCTCTGGAAACACCATATATTTT.

V and J are TRBV5-1 and TRBJ2-5; D ambiguous. Germline values: CDR1 SGHRS, CDR2 YFSETQ. Trimming stripped 1 base from V and 5 bases from J, with 3 bases between. The CDR3 totals 11 residues. As DNA, the CDR3 is TGCGCCAGCAGCTTGCTTGAGACCCAGTACTTC. Encoded protein: CASSLLETQYF.

V is TRBV3-1 (or the pseudogene TRBV3-2) and J is TRBJ2-1; 8 bases align to TRBD2. The CDR3 has 18 residues. In germline, CDR1 is LGHDT, CDR2 YNNKEL (reference sequence). Losses at the gene ends were 3 bases for V and 6 bases for J; bases not matched to a gene: 16. The CDR3 region is CASSHPAGANRIGNEQFF. CDR3 bases: TGTGCCAGCAGCCATCCAGCGGGAGCCAACCGGATTGGCAATGAGCAGTTCTTC.

The rearrangement joins TRBV24-1 to TRBJ2-1, with TRBD1 identical over 7 bases. The CDR3 is 16 amino acids. CDR1 and CDR2 (germline): KGHDR, SFDVKD. Germline trimming cut 3 bases from V and 4 bases from J; bases unmatched to any gene: 8. The CDR3 region is CATSDSVRGIYNEQFF. DNA of the CDR3: TGTGCCACCAGTGATAGTGTCAGGGGGATTTACAATGAGCAGTTCTTC.

The chain combines TRBV7-6 with TRBJ1-6, with D tentatively TRBD1 (5 bases). The ends were cut back, 8 bases at V and 5 bases at J, with 19 bases in the middle. The CDR3 has 16 residues. The V gene's germline CDR1 is SGHVS and CDR2 FNYEAQ. CDR3 coding DNA: TGTGCCAGCCCTTCTATGTCAGGGTCTAATAATTCACCCCTCCACTTT. Protein product: CASPSMSGSNNSPLHF.

The chain employs TRBV3-1 (or the pseudogene TRBV3-2) and TRBJ2-3; D possibly uses TRBD1 or TRBD2 (5 bases each). Trimming removed 4 bases at V and 1 base at J, with 15 bases between. The CDR3 consists of 16 residues. The V gene's germline CDR1 is LGHDT and CDR2 YNNKEL (reference sequence). This CDR3 is CASSRGPRGGTDTQYF. In nucleotides, the CDR3 is TGTGCCAGCAGCCGAGGGCCTAGGGGAGGCACAGATACGCAGTATTTT.

The chain joins TRBV10-3 to TRBJ2-7, with 11 bases that match TRBD1. The germline CDR1 and CDR2 sequences are ENHRY and SYGVKD. CDR3 length: 18 amino acids. With V trimmed by 6 bases and J by 2 bases, 15 bases remained unmatched. CDR3 nucleotide sequence: TGTGCCATCAGCCCTGGACAGGGGGCGACCGGGCCCCCCTACGAGCAGTACTTC. It codes for CAISPGQGATGPPYEQYF.